This T cell receptor beta chain is from a study of blood T cell repertoires in COVID-19. Study information: COVID-19 samples collected from the United States, Italy and Spain covered acute and convalescent phases.

V gave up 6 bases and J gave up 4 bases; unmatched junction bases: 9. The CDR3 covers 15 residues. Germline CDR1 and CDR2: MNHEY and SMNVEV (reference sequence). How the authors handled the data: Amplification of reference gene primers was used by the study to estimate nucleated cell counts. TCRdb keeps only in-frame clones here, not all; method: immunoSEQ multiplex PCR. V and J calls and clone size are copied from that table; D and trimming were computed from the DNA. The sample lists 230,000 or so clones; about 88% were seen once. The sequence came from a woman in her 30s who had recovered from COVID-19. The sequenced material came from PBMCs or T cells enriched from blood (not recorded which). This chain connects TRBV27 to TRBJ2-1; 7 nucleotides line up with TRBD1. The CDR3 loop is CASSRRQGTYNEQFF. CDR3 DNA sequence: TGTGCCAGCAGCCGAAGACAGGGAACTTACAATGAGCAGTTCTTC.